The present TCR beta chain was sequenced within a study of metastatic and nonmetastatic thyroid tumors. Study-level information: Where malignant and benign thyroid patients were concerned, repertoires were compared across blood and tumor or nodule tissue. Overall study findings and caveats: Significantly higher TCR beta diversity was reportedly seen in malignant thyroid tumors than benign nodules, in blood and tumor.

This clone has ten or more counts. Its target is not known. TCRdb used MiXCR to call clones anew from the PCR reads. This table holds 7,000 to 8,500 clones, about a quarter found once. Trimming removed 2 bases from V and 7 bases from J, with 11 bases in between. The CDR3 is 13 amino acids. The germline V gene has CDR1 SGHDN and CDR2 FVKESK. Ahead of thyroid surgery, no patient had received treatment of any kind. The sample taken for sequencing was tumor tissue. The chain combines TRBV14 with TRBJ1-2, with D unclear. This sequence was found in a female donor with papillary thyroid cancer or a benign thyroid nodule (not recorded which). Some clones in this sample may be carry-over from other donors' samples. The CDR3 loop is CASSQSGYGGYTF. In nucleotides, the CDR3 is TGTGCCAGCAGCCAATCCGGGTACGGTGGCTACACCTTC.